This T cell receptor (beta chain) was observed in a study of persistence of HIV-infected CD4 T cells. Cells were stimulated with overlapping HIV-1 Gag 15-mer peptides. CD40L-negative CD69-negative CD45RO-high memory CD4+ T cells were sorted as populations depleted of antigen-responding cells. This clone was seen a single time. Its antigen is as yet unknown. The immunoSEQ assay was version 4, run in survey mode. The repertoire was sequenced with immunoSEQ multiplex PCR; TCRdb's copy has only in-frame clones and lacks some. The sample comprises about 35,000 clones, around 85% of which are singletons, and about 5% rests with the top ten. The TCR was taken from an adult with HIV. The donor label of this sample is uncertain. Material: cultured CD4+ T cells from PBMCs, obtained from a patient who received antiretroviral therapy.

This CDR3 reads CASRLSRVSGNTIYF. The CDR3 DNA reads as TGTGCCAGCAGACTTAGCAGGGTCTCTGGAAACACCATATATTTT. The rearrangement uses TRBV7-8 and TRBJ1-3, with TRBD1 as a possible D gene (5 bases). The CDR3 runs to 15 residues. The germline V and J ends were trimmed by 6 bases and 0 bases, with 12 bases remaining between them. CDR1 and CDR2 from the germline V gene are SGHVS and FQNEAQ.